The 8 T cell receptor beta chains reported below all come from one sample, sequenced in a study of human T cells and chemical hapten exposure. TCRdb re-called the RACE reads through MiXCR, storing one row per CDR3 protein. The sample lists some 110,000 distinct CDR3 sequences; roughly 12% were seen once. The time point is: pre-sensitization, week 0. Treatment indicated: therapeutic diphenylcyclopropenone sensitization with weekly scalp DPC. Specimen: whole blood, collected in connection with sensitization to the hapten diphenylcyclopropenone (DPC). The receptors shown here come from a woman in her forties or fifties with alopecia areata. Some clones in this sample may be carry-over from other donors' samples.

This clonotype was recorded a few times. The chain uses TRBV24-1 and TRBJ2-1; D ambiguous. With 5 bases removed from V and 2 bases from J, the gap between germline ends came to 9 bases. The CDR3 extends over 14 amino acids. Germline V gives CDR1 KGHDR, CDR2 SFDVKD. The CDR3 region has the DNA TGTGCCACCAGTGGGAGTCTTGCCTACAATGAGCAGTTCTTC. Amino acids: CATSGSLAYNEQFF.

The table lists this clonotype with a few counts. The rearrangement links TRBV9 to TRBJ2-3; no firm D call. CDR1 and CDR2 from the germline V gene are SGDLS and YYNGEE. V lost 0 bases and J 5 bases, leaving 10 bases between the germline ends. This CDR3 contains 14 residues. The CDR3 protein is CASSVEAQEDTQYF. DNA of the CDR3: TGTGCCAGCAGCGTAGAGGCGCAGGAAGATACGCAGTATTTT.

The V gene is TRBV19, the J gene TRBJ1-2; TRBD1 is a possible D gene (5 bases). Germline V CDR1 and CDR2: LNHDA, SQIVND (reference sequence). With 4 bases removed from V and 6 bases from J, the gap between germline ends came to 18 bases. The length of the CDR3 is 15 residues. The CDR3 loop reads CASSTPIQGLHGYTF. CDR3 bases: TGTGCCAGTAGTACCCCCATCCAGGGTTTGCATGGCTACACCTTC.

The chain links TRBV11-3 to TRBJ2-7; maybe TRBD2 (6 bases). Trimming stripped 2 bases from V and 3 bases from J, with 14 bases between. Germline CDR1 and CDR2: SGHNT and YENEEA. CDR3 size: 15 residues. CDR3 amino acids: CASSLPRWEDYEQYF. CDR3 nucleotides: TGTGCCAGCAGCTTACCCCGATGGGAGGACTACGAGCAGTACTTC.

This clonotype turned up a few times. The chain couples TRBV5-1 to TRBJ2-7; D is uncertain. The CDR3 runs 13 residues. V was cut by 4 bases and J by 6 bases, with 14 bases left in between. The germline V gene encodes CDR1 SGHRS and CDR2 YFSETQ. The CDR3 sequence: CASSRISETEQYF. The CDR3 DNA follows: TGCGCCAGCAGCCGTATATCCGAGACCGAGCAGTACTTC.

The count of this clonotype is one. This chain connects TRBV7-2 to TRBJ1-1, with D hard to call. Trimming shortened V by 0 bases and J by 4 bases, and 6 bases separated the two germline ends. From germline, CDR1 is SGHTA and CDR2 FQGNSA. This CDR3 is built from 13 residues. The CDR3: CASSLAVSTEAFF. The DNA for the CDR3 is TGTGCCAGCAGCTTAGCCGTTTCCACTGAAGCTTTCTTT.

The sample holds a few counts of this clonotype. The rearrangement links TRBV2 to TRBJ2-3; 9 positions match TRBD1. Germline trimming cut 6 bases from V and 7 bases from J; bases unmatched to any gene: 14. CDR1 SNHLY and CDR2 FYNNEI come from the germline V gene. CDR3 size: 16 residues. As DNA, the CDR3 is TGTGCCAGCAGATCCGGCCCCCGGGACAGGGCGAATACGCAGTATTTT. This encodes CASRSGPRDRANTQYF.

This clonotype showed up many times. The chain recombines TRBV18 with TRBJ1-5, with D perhaps matching TRBD1 (5 bases). The CDR3 extends over 14 amino acids. Trimming pared 0 bases from V and 6 bases from J, leaving 9 bases between. Germline V gene lookup returns CDR1 KGHSH and CDR2 LQKENI. This CDR3 reads CASSPPGERQPQHF. In DNA, the CDR3 is TGTGCCAGCTCACCACCGGGGGAGCGTCAGCCCCAGCATTTT.